One sample yielded the 29 T cell receptor beta chains listed below, sequenced in a study of OX40 agonist ivuxolimab in advanced cancers. Assay used: immunoSEQ multiplex PCR; TCRdb lists only in-frame clones, some missing. In the table there are about 69,000 clones, 80% to 90% of which are singletons. This material consisted of CD4+ or CD8+ T cells sorted from blood, taken in a trial of the OX40 agonist ivuxolimab. The receptors here all came from an adult with an advanced solid tumor such as melanoma, head and neck, liver or kidney cancer.

This rearrangement joins TRBV7-9 to TRBJ2-1; TRBD2 agrees at 13 bases. Germline CDR1 SEHNR, CDR2 FQNEAQ (reference sequence). V gave up 4 bases and J gave up 7 bases; unmatched junction bases: 4. This CDR3 has 15 residues. The CDR3 sequence is CASSSGLAGSNEQFF. The CDR3, as DNA: TGTGCCAGCAGCTCGGGACTAGCGGGATCAAATGAGCAGTTCTTC.

The V and J genes are TRBV5-1 and TRBJ2-5; 11 bases align to TRBD2. CDR3 size: 17 residues. V lost 0 bases, J lost 5 bases, and 9 bases stayed unmatched. The germline V gene encodes CDR1 SGHRS and CDR2 YFSETQ. CDR3 bases: TGCGCCAGCAGCTTGGTACTAGCGGGAGAGTCGCCGGAGACCCAGTACTTC. Residues: CASSLVLAGESPETQYF.

The chain couples TRBV4-1 to TRBJ2-5; 10 nucleotides match TRBD1. Germline V gene lookup returns CDR1 MGHRA and CDR2 YSYEKL. Trimming took 5 bases from V and 4 from J; bases not matched to a gene: 7. The CDR3 consists of 15 residues. The CDR3 DNA sequence: TGCGCCAGCAGCTTTCGACAGGGGGCGGGAGAGACCCAGTACTTC. Its translation: CASSFRQGAGETQYF.

This sequence joins TRBV27 and TRBJ1-2, with a possible D match to TRBD1 (5 bases). Per germline, CDR1 MNHEY and CDR2 SMNVEV (reference sequence). The ends were cut back, 5 bases at V and 4 bases at J, with 14 bases in the middle. This CDR3 has 14 amino acids. As DNA, the CDR3 is TGTGCCAGCAGTCCCTTGGGGGGTTCCTATGGCTACACCTTC. Its protein is CASSPLGGSYGYTF.

J is TRBJ2-5 and V is TRBV10-3; a possible D gene is TRBD1 (6 bases). V was cut by 3 bases and J by 4 bases, with 12 bases left in between. The CDR3 is 14 residues long. CDR1 ENHRY and CDR2 SYGVKD come from the germline V gene. The CDR3 nucleotides read TGTGCCATCAGTGACTCTCGAGGGGGAGAGACCCAGTACTTC. Amino acids: CAISDSRGGETQYF.

J is TRBJ2-3 and V is TRBV28, with D possibly matching TRBD1 (6 bases). Germline lookup yields CDR1 MDHEN and CDR2 SYDVKM. V shed 5 bases and J shed 2 bases, with 17 bases lying between them. The CDR3 totals 16 residues. The CDR3 sequence: CASSPHRERPTDTQYF. In DNA form, the CDR3 reads TGTGCCAGCAGTCCACACAGGGAGCGACCCACAGATACGCAGTATTTT.

The rearrangement uses TRBV5-4 and TRBJ1-2; 8 bases map to TRBD1. The length of the CDR3 is 14 residues. Germline loops: CDR1 SGHNT, CDR2 YYREEE (reference sequence). With 6 bases clipped from V and 6 bases from J, the junction kept 10 bases outside the gene matches. The CDR3 bases are TGTGCCAGCAACACCCAGGACAGGGAGGATGGCTACACCTTC. Amino acid sequence: CASNTQDREDGYTF.

The chain combines TRBV7-2 with TRBJ2-3; D gene uncertain. Trimming cost V 3 bases and J 0 bases, with 4 bases left between them. In germline, CDR1 is SGHTA, CDR2 FQGNSA. This CDR3 is built from 13 residues. CDR3 bases: TGTGCCAGCAGCTTGATAAGCACAGATACGCAGTATTTT. Translating gives CASSLISTDTQYF.

The V gene is TRBV11-2, the J gene TRBJ2-5, with D possibly being TRBD2 (5 bases). The CDR3 covers 16 residues. Germline lookup yields CDR1 SGHAT and CDR2 FQNNGV. V gave up 1 base and J gave up 9 bases, with 21 bases separating them. In nucleotides, the CDR3 is TGTGCCAGCAGCTTAGGCGGCGGACTTGCCGACGGGGCCCAGTACTTC. Its protein is CASSLGGGLADGAQYF.

This chain connects TRBV5-1 to TRBJ2-1; tentative D call: TRBD1 (5 bases). CDR1 SGHRS and CDR2 YFSETQ come from the germline V gene. This CDR3 region has 14 residues. V dropped 0 bases and J dropped 9 bases, with 13 bases sitting between them. CDR3 sequence reads: CASSLAQGSTEQFF. The CDR3 DNA reads as TGCGCCAGCAGCTTGGCGCAGGGTTCAACTGAGCAGTTCTTC.

The chain carries TRBV19 and TRBJ2-1; the D is unclear. There are 13 residues in the CDR3. V was pared by 5 bases and J by 2 bases, with 7 bases between. Germline loops: CDR1 LNHDA, CDR2 SQIVND (reference sequence). The CDR3 loop is CASSWDTYNEQFF. The CDR3 DNA sequence: TGTGCCAGTAGTTGGGATACCTACAATGAGCAGTTCTTC. Variable domain in full (rest from reference TRBV19 and TRBJ2-1): DGGITQSPKYLFRKEGQNVTLSCEQNLNHDAMYWYRQDPGQGLRLIYYSQIVNDFQKGDIAEGYSVSREKKESFPLTVTSAQKNPTAFYLCASSWDTYNEQFFGPGTRLTVL.

The chain uses TRBV27 and TRBJ1-2, with D hard to call. The V gene lost 6 bases and the J gene lost 2 bases, with 10 bases spanning the gap. The CDR3 consists of 13 residues. The germline gives CDR1 MNHEY, CDR2 SMNVEV (reference sequence). The CDR3 DNA reads TGTGCCAGCAGGGGAGGCGAGAACTATGGCTACACCTTC. It codes for CASRGGENYGYTF.

This chain connects TRBV7-9 to TRBJ2-1, with TRBD1 matching over 9 bases. The CDR3 sequence is 15 residues long. CDR1 and CDR2 from the germline V gene are SEHNR and FQNEAQ (reference sequence). Trimming at V came to 1 base and at J to 8 bases, leaving 6 bases not matched to a gene. CDR3 amino acids: CASSLVLQGADEQFF. CDR3 nucleotides: TGTGCCAGCAGCTTAGTTTTACAGGGGGCCGATGAGCAGTTCTTC.

This chain connects TRBV27 to TRBJ2-7; either TRBD1 or TRBD2 may supply D (6 bases each). The germline CDR1 and CDR2 sequences are MNHEY and SMNVEV (reference sequence). The CDR3 is 12 amino acids. Trimming cost V 7 bases and J 7 bases, with 14 bases left between them. The CDR3 DNA follows: TGTGCCAGCAAGTGGGGGGCCGGGGAGCAGTACTTC. Amino acid sequence: CASKWGAGEQYF.

The chain carries TRBV10-3 and TRBJ2-6, with D uncertain. The CDR3 covers 15 residues. Germline V CDR1 and CDR2: ENHRY, SYGVKD. Trimming removed 3 bases from V and 0 bases from J, with 6 bases in between. CDR3 coding DNA: TGTGCCATCAGTGACCGTTTCTCTGGGGCCAACGTCCTGACTTTC. This gives the protein CAISDRFSGANVLTF.

J is TRBJ2-7 and V is TRBV5-1; D is perhaps TRBD1 or TRBD2 (7 bases each). The ends were cut back, 0 bases at V and 4 bases at J, with 14 bases in the middle. CDR1 SGHRS and CDR2 YFSETQ come from the germline V gene. The CDR3 is made up of 15 amino acids. The CDR3 DNA reads TGCGCCAGCAGCTTGGGCAACAGGGGAGGGTACGAGCAGTACTTC. Translation gives CASSLGNRGGYEQYF.

The chain links TRBV28 to TRBJ1-2; D may be TRBD1 (5 bases). Trimming shortened V by 2 bases and J by 2 bases, and 15 bases separated the two germline ends. This CDR3 is built from 16 residues. Germline values: CDR1 MDHEN, CDR2 SYDVKM. The CDR3 spells CASSLPTGGENYGYTF. Written as DNA, the CDR3 is TGTGCCAGCAGTTTACCTACAGGAGGGGAGAACTATGGCTACACCTTC.

This rearrangement joins TRBV7-9 to TRBJ2-6; tentative D call: TRBD1 (6 bases). This CDR3 region has 18 residues. Per germline, CDR1 SEHNR and CDR2 FQNEAQ (reference sequence). V was trimmed by 4 bases and J by 0 bases, leaving 16 bases between them. The DNA of the CDR3 is TGTGCCAGCAGCTCGGTAGGACAGCCCTCCTCTGGGGCCAACGTCCTGACTTTC. It translates to CASSSVGQPSSGANVLTF.

This rearrangement joins TRBV29-1 to TRBJ1-2, with a tentative D call TRBD1 (5 bases). The CDR3 consists of 15 residues. Germline lookup yields CDR1 SQVTM and CDR2 ANQGSEA. V lost 2 bases to trimming and J lost 2 bases, with 15 bases between them. The CDR3, as DNA: TGCAGCGTTGAAATCAGGGCAGGGATAAACTATGGCTACACCTTC. It encodes CSVEIRAGINYGYTF.

CDR3 sequence: CASSPWPSGGLSYEQYF. The CDR3 region has the DNA TGTGCCAGCAGCCCTTGGCCTAGCGGGGGCCTTTCCTACGAGCAGTACTTC. The chain is built from TRBV11-2 and TRBJ2-7, with 10 bases that match TRBD2. The CDR3 extends over 17 amino acids. The V segment lost 5 bases and the J segment 1 base; nucleotides outside the gene matches: 11. In germline, CDR1 is SGHAT, CDR2 FQNNGV.

In this sample, this clone turned up once. This rearrangement joins TRBV30 to TRBJ1-3; D unresolved. The V and J ends lost 4 bases and 0 bases respectively, with 13 bases between them. This CDR3 spans 15 amino acids. CDR1 and CDR2 from the germline V gene are GTSNPN and SVGIG (reference sequence). CDR3 DNA sequence: TGTGCCTGGACCCTTGGAGGTAACTCTGGAAACACCATATATTTT. Translating it yields CAWTLGGNSGNTIYF.

This chain joins TRBV2 and TRBJ2-1; a possible D gene is TRBD1 (6 bases). With 5 bases removed from V and 0 bases from J, the gap between germline ends came to 11 bases. This CDR3 spans 15 amino acids. Germline V lookup: CDR1 SNHLY, CDR2 FYNNEI. The CDR3 spells CASSQGFSSYNEQFF. CDR3 nucleotides: TGTGCCAGCAGTCAGGGGTTTAGCTCCTACAATGAGCAGTTCTTC.

The V call is TRBV6-5, the J call TRBJ1-2; no clear D gene. Germline V gene lookup returns CDR1 MNHEY and CDR2 SVGAGI. CDR3 size: 12 residues. The V end was cut by 7 bases, the J end by 5 bases, with 11 bases between. This CDR3 reads CASMRAGYGYTF. In DNA form, the CDR3 reads TGTGCCAGCATGCGGGCGGGGTATGGCTACACCTTC.

This clone was recorded once. The rearrangement links TRBV9 to TRBJ2-1; TRBD2 matches at 7 bases. The germline CDR1 and CDR2 sequences are SGDLS and YYNGEE. The CDR3 contains 14 residues. After removal of 3 bases from V and 1 base from J, the junction contained 1 base not matched to a gene. CDR3 amino acids: CASSDGGSYNEQFF. The CDR3 DNA is TGTGCCAGCAGCGACGGGGGGTCCTACAATGAGCAGTTCTTC.

DNA of the CDR3: TGTGCCAGCAGCCAAGATTTCGGGAAACCGACCTATGGCTACACCTTC. This encodes CASSQDFGKPTYGYTF. The chain recombines TRBV14 with TRBJ1-2; no clear D gene. Germline assignment: CDR1 SGHDN and CDR2 FVKESK. The germline V and J ends were trimmed by 0 bases and 4 bases, with 15 bases remaining between them. This CDR3 has 16 amino acids. Variable domain in full (rest from reference TRBV14 and TRBJ1-2): EAGVTQFPSHSVIEKGQTVTLRCDPISGHDNLYWYRRVMGKEIKFLLHFVKESKQDESGMPNNRFLAERTGGTYSTLKVQPAELEDSGVYFCASSQDFGKPTYGYTFGSGTRLTVV.

In this sample, this clone turned up once. This sequence joins TRBV4-1 and TRBJ2-1; D ambiguous. Germline assignment: CDR1 MGHRA and CDR2 YSYEKL. The V gene lost 1 base and the J gene lost 5 bases, with 6 bases spanning the gap. The CDR3 is made up of 13 amino acids. CDR3 protein: CASSQVIHNEQFF. The DNA of the CDR3 is TGCGCCAGCAGCCAAGTGATCCACAATGAGCAGTTCTTC.

The V call is TRBV9, the J call TRBJ1-1; D remains unclear. V was shortened by 0 bases and J by 8 bases, with 11 bases between the two germline ends. Per germline, CDR1 SGDLS and CDR2 YYNGEE. This CDR3 spans 13 amino acids. The CDR3 sequence is CASSVVVSNEAFF. DNA of the CDR3: TGTGCCAGCAGCGTAGTAGTCAGTAACGAAGCTTTCTTT.

The CDR3 DNA reads TGTGCCAGCAGCGTAGGACTAGCGGGTAACGAGCAGTACTTC. It encodes CASSVGLAGNEQYF. J is TRBJ2-7 and V is TRBV9, with 10 bases lining up with TRBD2. The germline V gene encodes CDR1 SGDLS and CDR2 YYNGEE. The CDR3 is 14 residues long. The V gene end was trimmed by 0 bases and the J gene end by 5 bases; junction bases not matched to a gene: 2.

CDR3 region: CASSQKGGTPLDYEQYF. CDR3 DNA sequence: TGTGCCAGCAGCCAAAAAGGGGGGACACCGTTGGACTACGAGCAGTACTTC. The chain links TRBV14 to TRBJ2-7; D tentatively reads TRBD1 or TRBD2 (6 bases each). V lost 2 bases and J lost 3, with 20 bases in between. The CDR3 has 17 residues. Germline CDR1 and CDR2: SGHDN and FVKESK.